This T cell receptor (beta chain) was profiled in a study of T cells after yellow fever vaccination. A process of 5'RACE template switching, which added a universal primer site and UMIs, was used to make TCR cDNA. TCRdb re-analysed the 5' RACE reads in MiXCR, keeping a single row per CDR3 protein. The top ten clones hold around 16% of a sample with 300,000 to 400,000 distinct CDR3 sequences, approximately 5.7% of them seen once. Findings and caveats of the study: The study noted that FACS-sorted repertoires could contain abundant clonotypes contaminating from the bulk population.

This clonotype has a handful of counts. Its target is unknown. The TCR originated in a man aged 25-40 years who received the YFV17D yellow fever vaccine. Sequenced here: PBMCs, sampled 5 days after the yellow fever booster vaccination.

The CDR3 nucleotides are TGTGCCAGCAGCCTCCAGGGCTCCTTCGGCTACACCTTC. Encoded protein: CASSLQGSFGYTF. The chain recombines TRBV9 with TRBJ1-2, with D perhaps TRBD1 (5 bases). Germline V CDR1 and CDR2: SGDLS, YYNGEE. The CDR3 has 13 residues. Trimming took 4 bases from V and 8 from J, leaving 15 bases between them.